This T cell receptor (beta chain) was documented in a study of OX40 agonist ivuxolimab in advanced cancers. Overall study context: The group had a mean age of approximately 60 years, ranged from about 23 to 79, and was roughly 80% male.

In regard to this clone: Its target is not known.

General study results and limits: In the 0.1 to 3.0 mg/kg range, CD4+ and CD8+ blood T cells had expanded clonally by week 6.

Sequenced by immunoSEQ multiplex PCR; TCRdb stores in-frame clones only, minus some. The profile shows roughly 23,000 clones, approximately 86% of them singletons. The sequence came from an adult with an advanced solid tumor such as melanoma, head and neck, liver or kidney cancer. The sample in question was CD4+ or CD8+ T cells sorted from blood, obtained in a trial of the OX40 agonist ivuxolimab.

DNA of the CDR3: TGTGCCAGTTCGGGAGGGCCTTACACAGATACGCAGTATTTT. This gives the protein CASSGGPYTDTQYF. This chain joins TRBV6-1 and TRBJ2-3; TRBD2 agrees at 8 bases. The V gene's germline CDR1 is MNHNS and CDR2 SASEGT. J lost 2 bases, V lost 9 bases, and 7 bases had no gene match. The CDR3 covers 14 residues.